Shown below are 9 T cell receptor beta chains from a single sample sequenced in a study of T cells in Graves' hyperthyroidism and ophthalmopathy. The TCR beta CDR3 regions underwent amplification using RNA transcripts as the source. Carried out on the TCR CDR3, a first-round RT-PCR used the HTBI primer set. A single record per CDR3 protein comes from TCRdb applying MiXCR to the multiplex PCR reads. The table has fewer than 750,000 distinct CDR3 sequences, around 13% seen once. The sequencing sample was made of blood. The source of these receptors is a woman between 50 and 59 years old with Graves' ophthalmopathy.

The gene calls are TRBV30 and TRBJ2-1; 14 bases match TRBD2. Losses at the gene ends were 8 bases for V and 8 bases for J; bases not matched to a gene: 11. The germline V gene has CDR1 GTSNPN and CDR2 SVGIG (reference sequence). The CDR3 contains 15 residues. This CDR3 is CAASAGTSGSDEQFF. CDR3 coding DNA: TGTGCCGCCAGTGCGGGGACTAGCGGGAGCGATGAGCAGTTCTTC.

V and J are TRBV12-5 and TRBJ2-2; 10 nucleotides agree with TRBD2. The CDR3 is 18 residues long. J gave up 1 base and V 5 bases, and 10 bases lay outside the gene matches. Germline CDR1 is LGHNT and CDR2 is FRNRAP. The CDR3 DNA follows: TGTGCTAGTGGTCCCAATGGACTAGCGGTAAAGAACACCGGGGAGCTGTTTTTT. This sequence encodes CASGPNGLAVKNTGELFF.

The V call is TRBV27, the J call TRBJ2-5, with D tentatively TRBD2 (5 bases). This CDR3 comprises 13 residues. The V end was cut by 3 bases, the J end by 5 bases, with 10 bases between. Looked up from germline, CDR1 is MNHEY and CDR2 is SMNVEV (reference sequence). CDR3 DNA: TGTGCCAGCAGTTTTCAGTGGAGGGAGACCCAGTACTTC. Translating it yields CASSFQWRETQYF.

The table lists this clonotype with many counts. CDR3 amino acids: CASSLFNQPQHF. CDR3 bases: TGTGCCAGCAGTTTATTTAATCAGCCCCAGCATTTT. V is TRBV28 and J is TRBJ1-5; D call uncertain. Germline CDR1 MDHEN, CDR2 SYDVKM. V was clipped by 1 base and J by 4 bases, with 2 bases between them. The CDR3 is 12 amino acids.

This clonotype has more than one count but fewer than ten. V usage is TRBV7-6 and J usage is TRBJ1-2; 8 bases agree with TRBD1. This CDR3 contains 14 residues. Germline values: CDR1 SGHVS, CDR2 FNYEAQ. Unmatched junction bases numbered 10, after V lost 5 bases and J lost 8 bases. The CDR3 nucleotides read TGTGCCAGCAGCCCCACGGACAGGGAAGGGGGCTACACCTTC. Translation: CASSPTDREGGYTF. The full variable domain, its missing parts supplied by reference TRBV7-6 and TRBJ1-2, is GAGVSQSPRYKVTKRGQDVALRCDPISGHVSLYWYRQALGQGPEFLTYFNYEAQQDKSGLPNDRFSAERPEGSISTLTIQRTEQRDSAMYRCASSPTDREGGYTFGSGTRLTVV.

The table lists this clonotype with a few counts. This chain's CDR3 is CASSPGIYMNTEAFF. The CDR3 nucleotides are TGTGCCAGCAGCCCAGGGATATATATGAACACTGAAGCTTTCTTT. The chain employs TRBV6-1 and TRBJ1-1; TRBD1 is a possible D gene (5 bases). The length of the CDR3 is 15 residues. Germline values: CDR1 MNHNS, CDR2 SASEGT. V shed 6 bases and J shed 0 bases, with 14 bases lying between them.

CDR3 sequence (DNA): TGCGCCAGCAGCTTAATCGGGGGGGGCGGTCAGCCCCAGCATTTT. Translation gives CASSLIGGGGQPQHF. V and J are TRBV5-1 and TRBJ1-5; possibly TRBD1 for D (6 bases). V was clipped by 2 bases and J by 6 bases, with 15 bases between them. This CDR3 has 15 residues. Germline V gene data show CDR1 as SGHRS and CDR2 as YFSETQ. Full variable domain (outside the CDR3, taken from reference TRBV5-1 and TRBJ1-5): KAGVTQTPRYLIKTRGQQVTLSCSPISGHRSVSWYQQTPGQGLQFLFEYFSETQRNKGNFPGRFSGRQFSNSRSEMNVSTLELGDSALYLCASSLIGGGGQPQHFGDGTRLSIL.

A remark on this clonotype: This may come from a read error, since a much larger clone is one base off. The chain couples TRBV18 to TRBJ2-1; perhaps TRBD2 as D (6 bases). This CDR3 has 15 residues. Trimming took 5 bases from V and 4 from J, leaving 15 bases between them. Germline CDR1 and CDR2: KGHSH and LQKENI. The CDR3 coding sequence is TGTGCCAGCTCAACTGGGGTAGCGGTGTACAATGAGCAGTTCTTC. Protein sequence: CASSTGVAVYNEQFF.

This chain connects TRBV18 to TRBJ1-1; 10 bases are a match to TRBD1. Germline V gene sequence: CDR1 KGHSH, CDR2 LQKENI. This CDR3 is built from 12 residues. Losses at the gene ends were 4 bases for V and 8 bases for J; bases not matched to a gene: 1. The CDR3 region has the DNA TGTGCCAGCTCACGGGACAGGGGAGAAGCTTTCTTT. Encoded protein: CASSRDRGEAFF.